This TCR beta chain was sequenced for a study of cytomegalovirus exposure and HLA in healthy donors. Overall study: Of the donors genotyped, a few hundred in all, 65% to 90% fell in the Caucasian-associated ancestry cluster. Regarding the study as a whole: In a later analysis, a missense DCLRE1C variant was linked to TCR beta V- and J-gene trimming. The productive fraction for most TCR beta V segments was about 87% or about 30% in an earlier analysis.

This clone was found a few times. What it recognizes is unknown. The CDR3 is 14 amino acids. V was cut by 1 base and J by 6 bases, with 7 bases left in between. Germline values: CDR1 MGHRA, CDR2 YSYEKL. Primers included in the PCR were 60 Vbeta and 13 Jbeta primers. The method was immunoSEQ multiplex PCR; TCRdb's version includes in-frame clones alone and lacks a portion of them. This sample has roughly 200,000 clones; 82% occur once, and the top ten carry less than 3.5%. The sequencing sample was made of PBMCs. The clonotype originates from a woman aged 40 to 50 in good health and CMV-seronegative. The gene calls are TRBV4-1 and TRBJ1-6; D unresolved. The CDR3 loop is CASSQVTVNSPLHF. CDR3 nucleotide sequence: TGCGCCAGCAGCCAAGTAACAGTTAATTCACCCCTCCACTTT.